The rows below give T cell receptor beta chains drawn from one sample of a study of response to subunit inactivated influenza vaccine. TCRdb called the RT-PCR reads again in MiXCR, with one record for every CDR3 protein. The sample shows 430,000 or so distinct CDR3 sequences, around 9.9% of them seen only once. The sequencing here drew on PBMCs from blood, taken 45 days after vaccination. The source of these receptors is a man in his fifties or sixties who received an inactivated influenza vaccine. The conserved cysteine and the conserved F or W are not part of the CDR3 here. Size tells how often a clone was seen (once, few, many) or the class of an expanded clone, and some rows leave it out.

>TRBV5-1|TRBJ2-2|.
ASRPGTVNTGELF
>TRBV6-2/TRBV6-3|TRBJ2-4|few
ASSLRVKNIQY
>TRBV7-8|TRBJ2-6|few
ASSLRYQPSSGANVLT
>TRBV5-1|TRBJ1-1|.
ASSRRPQGTNTEAF
>TRBV5-1|TRBJ2-3|.
ASSLHLTSGSTDTQY
>TRBV7-2|TRBJ2-3|.
ASSLSGPRGPDTQY
>TRBV15|TRBJ2-1|few
ATSRRQGNEQF
>TRBV20-1|TRBJ2-7|many
SARGLRTGYSYEQY
>TRBV5-6|TRBJ2-7|.
ASSIYGVHEQY
>TRBV12-3/TRBV12-4|TRBJ2-1|.
ASSFAGGHNEQF
>TRBV11-2|TRBJ2-4|few
ASSLSGQVVGENIQY
>TRBV28|TRBJ2-7|.
ASSWGTGGAGEQY
>TRBV7-8|TRBJ2-1|few
ASSWRDRVVEQF
>TRBV4-2|TRBJ2-7|.
ASSQEEDRVYEQY
>TRBV28|TRBJ1-2|few
ASSLLHDYGYT
>TRBV20-1|TRBJ2-1|many
SALRGRISYNEQF
>TRBV10-3|TRBJ1-2|many
AIKGYRDYGYT
>TRBV24-1|TRBJ2-1|.
ATSDDLSPYNEQF
>TRBV7-2|TRBJ2-1|few
ASSPQGTGGGNEQF
>TRBV20-1|TRBJ2-1|few
SARGPGGRNEQF
>TRBV12-3/TRBV12-4|TRBJ1-4|few
ASRHALGTNEKLF
>TRBV23-1|TRBJ2-4|.
ASSQSAGQLAKNIQY
>TRBV5-1|TRBJ2-5|.
ASSLPVVGPIQETQY
>TRBV25-1|TRBJ2-7|.
ASSEYRFGEQY
>TRBV20-1|TRBJ2-4|many
SFTTVPKNIQY
>TRBV5-5|TRBJ2-3|few
ASSTQGLAGDTQY
>TRBV20-1|TRBJ2-5|many
SARRLDSSTQY
>TRBV4-3|TRBJ1-1|few
ASSPWTGMNTEAF
>TRBV15|TRBJ2-7|many
ATSRDQGAFNEQY
>TRBV4-2|TRBJ2-7|few
ASSQVGGSYEQY
>TRBV29-1|TRBJ2-7|many
SVEAGARYEQY
>TRBV5-1|TRBJ1-4|.
ASSPGRQRNEKLF
>TRBV9|TRBJ2-3|few
ASSVAPGGRGTDTQY
>TRBV7-2|TRBJ1-4|.
ASSLSPGVNEKLF
>TRBV12-3/TRBV12-4|TRBJ2-7|many
ASSRTGSSYEQY
>TRBV6-1|TRBJ2-1|few
ASSEEDRGQNEQF
>TRBV11-2|TRBJ2-1|many
ASSRGRGQF
>TRBV3-1|TRBJ1-2|.
ASSQDVSLGPWYGYT
>TRBV7-2|TRBJ2-1|many
ASTVPGLAYNEQF
>TRBV18|TRBJ2-7|.
ASSTRLGTGYEQY
>TRBV29-1|TRBJ2-7|.
SVIWAWGVYEQY
>TRBV7-9|TRBJ2-3|.
ASSQAGGRTDTQY
>TRBV2|TRBJ1-1|.
ASSEGGTVNTEAF
>TRBV20-1|.|.
SASGGLGARTDTQH
>TRBV5-1|TRBJ2-7|.
ASSPLAGTEYYEQY
>TRBV11-2|TRBJ2-1|.
ASSLGIGGSGTGLFNEQF
>TRBV9|TRBJ2-7|few
ASSVDGAGVGEQY
>TRBV20-1|TRBJ1-5|few
SAREPRGDLHSNQPQH
>TRBV29-1|TRBJ2-7|many
SAKRQGVYEQY
>TRBV12-3/TRBV12-4|TRBJ2-7|few
ASTRGPGEQY
>TRBV6-5|TRBJ1-4|few
ASSYQSGFEKLF
>TRBV29-1|TRBJ1-3|few
SARTPSGNTIY
>TRBV20-1|TRBJ2-7|.
SARREWEQY
>TRBV20-1|TRBJ2-5|few
SALELARGATQY
>TRBV6-5|TRBJ2-2|many
ASSYSTTGLTGELF
>TRBV10-3|TRBJ2-1|.
AIRGLAGGPLNEQF
>TRBV5-1|TRBJ2-1|.
ASSLDVGDYNEQF